This T cell receptor (beta chain) was recorded in a study of T cells in Graves' hyperthyroidism and ophthalmopathy. V was trimmed by 5 bases and J by 2 bases, leaving 18 bases between them. The CDR3 has 16 amino acids. The germline V gene encodes CDR1 SGHVS and CDR2 FNYEAQ. The study left out patients who had uncontrolled infection, other autoimmune disease, pregnancy or lactation. RNA transcripts gave rise to amplified TCR beta CDR3 regions. With the HTBI primer set, the TCR CDR3 went through a first round of RT-PCR. Each CDR3 protein is one row after TCRdb ran MiXCR on the multiplex PCR reads. The data show 300,000 to 450,000 distinct CDR3 sequences, about a sixth seen once. This clonotype was counted ten times or more.

Sequenced sample: blood. The rearrangement links TRBV7-6 to TRBJ2-5; tentatively, D is TRBD1 or TRBD2 (5 bases each). This sequence was found in a woman younger than 45 with Graves' hyperthyroidism that later progressed to Graves' ophthalmopathy. CDR3 in amino acids: CASSAWGRAAQETQYF. Here the CDR3 DNA reads TGTGCCAGCAGCGCCTGGGGACGGGCGGCGCAAGAGACCCAGTACTTC. Based on the CDR3 plus reference TRBV7-6 and TRBJ2-5, the full variable domain is GAGVSQSPRYKVTKRGQDVALRCDPISGHVSLYWYRQALGQGPEFLTYFNYEAQQDKSGLPNDRFSAERPEGSISTLTIQRTEQRDSAMYRCASSAWGRAAQETQYFGPGTRLLVL.